The 22 T cell receptor beta chains below were found in one sample sequenced in a study of T-cell memory formation after mild COVID-19. TCRdb processed the 5' RACE reads anew with MiXCR; each CDR3 protein has one entry. Seen here are 350,000 to 450,000 distinct CDR3 sequences, approximately 25% observed once, and the top ten hold around 8.7%. The material sequenced was PBMCs or a T cell subset sorted from them (not recorded which). The receptor source for this set is an adult woman who had mild COVID-19 (a few samples of this study predate the infection). Cell type and time point are not known.

This clonotype was recorded a few times. The chain has TRBV20-1 and TRBJ2-3, with D possibly matching TRBD1 (6 bases). V was pared by 3 bases and J by 6 bases, with 16 bases between. Germline CDR1 and CDR2: DFQATT and SNEGSKA (reference sequence). The CDR3 runs 14 residues. The CDR3 sequence: CSASYHRAGDTQYF. The CDR3 DNA reads as TGCAGTGCTAGTTATCACAGGGCTGGTGATACGCAGTATTTT.

The V gene is TRBV4-3, the J gene TRBJ2-3; TRBD2 is a possible D gene (5 bases). Germline-derived CDR1 and CDR2 are LGHNA and YSLEER. The CDR3 is 15 amino acids. V dropped 4 bases and J dropped 0 bases, with 11 bases sitting between them. CDR3 in DNA: TGCGCCAGCAGCCCATTAGCGATTAGCACAGATACGCAGTATTTT. The encoded protein is CASSPLAISTDTQYF.

This clonotype was seen a few times. The rearrangement joins TRBV7-2 to TRBJ1-2; tentatively, D is TRBD1 (6 bases). This CDR3 comprises 15 residues. CDR1 and CDR2 from the germline V gene are SGHTA and FQGNSA. Trimming shortened V by 5 bases and J by 4 bases, and 17 bases separated the two germline ends. CDR3 amino acids: CASSPQTGAGYGYTF. The CDR3 DNA follows: TGTGCCAGCAGCCCGCAAACGGGGGCGGGCTATGGCTACACCTTC.

There are a few counts of this clonotype. V gene TRBV20-1 combines with J gene TRBJ2-7; possibly TRBD1 for D (6 bases). Germline CDR1 and CDR2: DFQATT and SNEGSKA (reference sequence). The CDR3 loop spans 13 amino acids. The ends were cut back, 3 bases at V and 3 bases at J, with 12 bases in the middle. CDR3 amino acids: CSASTGTIYEQYF. CDR3 nucleotide sequence: TGCAGTGCTAGTACAGGGACGATCTACGAGCAGTACTTC.

This clonotype was counted a few times. V and J are TRBV12-3 or TRBV12-4 and TRBJ1-5; 10 bases map to TRBD1. With V trimmed by 5 bases and J by 7 bases, 8 bases remained unmatched. The CDR3 extends over 15 amino acids. The CDR3 DNA reads TGTGCCAGCAGTCTCACGGGGGGACAGGGGCAGCCCCAGCATTTT. This sequence encodes CASSLTGGQGQPQHF.

This clonotype was observed a few times. The V and J genes are TRBV5-6 and TRBJ1-1; 11 nucleotides align to TRBD1. Germline V gene sequence: CDR1 SGHDT, CDR2 YYEEEE. V lost 2 bases, J lost 3 bases, and 6 bases stayed unmatched. CDR3 length: 16 amino acids. In nucleotides, the CDR3 is TGTGCCAGCAGCTTCCTGGACAGGGGGCACGACACTGAAGCTTTCTTT. As protein: CASSFLDRGHDTEAFF.

Here the CDR3 DNA reads TGTGCCGCCAGAACCTACAATGAGCAGTTCTTC. Amino acid sequence: CAARTYNEQFF. The chain uses TRBV27 and TRBJ2-1; no reliable D call. Germline CDR1 and CDR2: MNHEY and SMNVEV (reference sequence). The ends were cut back, 11 bases at V and 2 bases at J, with 7 bases in the middle. The length of the CDR3 is 11 residues.

This clonotype was seen only a few times. The chain recombines TRBV5-1 with TRBJ2-7; 8 positions agree with TRBD2. The germline V gene encodes CDR1 SGHRS and CDR2 YFSETQ. This CDR3 comprises 16 residues. The junction had 11 bases not matched to a gene; V was cut back by 4 bases and J by 2 bases. In nucleotides, the CDR3 is TGCGCCAGCAGCAACTCCGGGACTAGAGTCACCTACGAGCAGTACTTC. Its translation is CASSNSGTRVTYEQYF.

This rearrangement joins TRBV18 to TRBJ2-3; D gene ambiguous. The CDR3 contains 14 residues. Germline V gives CDR1 KGHSH, CDR2 LQKENI. Trimming pared 3 bases from V and 4 bases from J, leaving 11 bases between. CDR3 loop: CASSPGILADTQYF. The CDR3 region has the DNA TGTGCCAGCTCACCTGGTATTTTGGCAGATACGCAGTATTTT.

The chain recombines TRBV29-1 with TRBJ1-1; no definite D call. V dropped 4 bases and J dropped 6 bases, with 12 bases sitting between them. Germline V gene lookup returns CDR1 SQVTM and CDR2 ANQGSEA. The CDR3 totals 12 residues. CDR3 bases: TGCAGCGTTGGGACCGGGGTCGCTGAAGCTTTCTTT. Translation: CSVGTGVAEAFF.

The V and J genes are TRBV5-1 and TRBJ2-2, with 8 bases matching TRBD1. The germline CDR1 and CDR2 sequences are SGHRS and YFSETQ. The CDR3 runs to 14 residues. With V trimmed by 4 bases and J by 6 bases, 5 bases remained unmatched. This CDR3 is CASSIGQGPGELFF. The CDR3 DNA is TGCGCCAGCAGCATAGGACAGGGTCCCGGGGAGCTGTTTTTT.

This clonotype occurred many times. The chain employs TRBV20-1 and TRBJ2-1; TRBD2 might be the D (6 bases). There are 13 residues in the CDR3. The germline V and J ends were trimmed by 3 bases and 5 bases, with 11 bases remaining between them. Germline CDR1 and CDR2: DFQATT and SNEGSKA (reference sequence). CDR3 residues: CSARGSGDNEQFF. The CDR3 DNA reads TGCAGTGCTAGGGGTAGCGGAGACAATGAGCAGTTCTTC.

The rearrangement joins TRBV7-2 to TRBJ2-2; D ambiguous. CDR3 length equals 13 residues. Between the trimmed V and J ends, which lost 3 bases and 8 bases, there was a span of 10 bases. CDR1 and CDR2 from the germline V gene are SGHTA and FQGNSA. CDR3 protein: CASSLKNGGELFF. Written as DNA, the CDR3 is TGTGCCAGCAGCTTGAAGAACGGTGGGGAGCTGTTTTTT.

The chain combines TRBV18 with TRBJ2-7; 11 bases line up with TRBD2. This CDR3 has 17 amino acids. Germline V gene data show CDR1 as KGHSH and CDR2 as LQKENI. V shed 4 bases, J shed 0 bases, and the junction held 8 bases outside the gene matches. The CDR3 nucleotides read TGTGCCAGCTCACAATCTAGCGGGGGGACTACCTCCTACGAGCAGTACTTC. It translates to CASSQSSGGTTSYEQYF. The full variable domain, rest sourced from reference TRBV18 and TRBJ2-7, is NAGVMQNPRHLVRRRGQEARLRCSPMKGHSHVYWYRQLPEEGLKFMVYLQKENIIDESGMPKERFSAEFPKEGPSILRIQQVVRGDSAAYFCASSQSSGGTTSYEQYFGPGTRLTVT.

This clonotype was seen a few times. The J gene is TRBJ1-1, the V gene TRBV5-1; D unclear. The V end was cut by 5 bases, the J end by 6 bases, with 14 bases between. The CDR3 runs to 13 residues. CDR1 is SGHRS and CDR2 is YFSETQ in the germline V gene. The CDR3 spells CASSGHWGSEAFF. The CDR3 DNA is TGCGCCAGCAGTGGCCATTGGGGATCTGAAGCTTTCTTT.

The chain links TRBV7-9 to TRBJ2-7; 8 bases match TRBD2. CDR1 is SEHNR and CDR2 is FQNEAQ in the germline V gene (reference sequence). There are 15 residues in the CDR3. Trimming at V came to 2 bases and at J to 3 bases, leaving 6 bases not matched to a gene. The CDR3 reads CASSLRRTSCYEQYF. The CDR3 coding sequence is TGTGCCAGCAGCTTACGACGGACTAGCTGCTACGAGCAGTACTTC.

The gene calls are TRBV20-1 and TRBJ2-7, with 14 bases identical to TRBD2. The germline gives CDR1 DFQATT, CDR2 SNEGSKA (reference sequence). After removal of 6 bases from V and 4 bases from J, the junction contained 17 bases not matched to a gene. CDR3 length equals 18 residues. DNA for the CDR3: TGCAGTGCAACCTTCGGCGGGACTAGCGGGAGTTTGCCTTACGAGCAGTACTTC. Residues: CSATFGGTSGSLPYEQYF.

Of note for this clonotype: An end of the junction differs from the germline gene, which may be a read error. The chain is built from TRBV7-6 and TRBJ2-1, with 7 nucleotides matching TRBD2. The CDR3 sequence is 20 residues long. CDR1 is SGHVS and CDR2 is FNYEAQ in the germline V gene. Here the CDR3 DNA reads TGTGCCAGCAGCCTGCCGGGAGGCCTTACCCTGACCGCCTCCGACAATGAGCAGTTCTTC. Translation: CASSLPGGLTLTASDNEQFF. Full variable domain (outside the CDR3, taken from reference TRBV7-6 and TRBJ2-1): GAGVSQSPRYKVTKRGQDVALRCDPISGHVSLYWYRQALGQGPEFLTYFNYEAQQDKSGLPNDRFSAERPEGSISTLTIQRTEQRDSAMYRCASSLPGGLTLTASDNEQFFGPGTRLTVL.

V is TRBV5-1 and J is TRBJ1-3; 7 bases fit TRBD1. The V segment lost 2 bases and the J segment 16 bases; nucleotides outside the gene matches: 15. Per the germline V gene, CDR1 is SGHRS and CDR2 is YFSETQ. The CDR3 spans 14 residues. CDR3 loop: CASSFSRDSSRSYF. The CDR3 DNA is TGCGCCAGCAGCTTCTCGAGGGACAGTTCCAGGTCCTATTTT.

This chain joins TRBV4-1 and TRBJ1-5, with 9 bases that match TRBD1. From germline, CDR1 is MGHRA and CDR2 YSYEKL. This CDR3 contains 17 residues. V lost 3 bases and J lost 4; bases outside the gene matches: 10. The CDR3: CASSHPNRGTGNQPQHF. In nucleotides, the CDR3 is TGCGCCAGCAGCCATCCTAATCGGGGGACAGGGAATCAGCCCCAGCATTTT.

The chain combines TRBV20-1 with TRBJ2-7, with a possible D match to TRBD1 (6 bases). The germline CDR1 and CDR2 sequences are DFQATT and SNEGSKA (reference sequence). Trimming took 0 bases from V and 3 from J, leaving 15 bases between them. The CDR3 is 15 amino acids. CDR3: CSAREPQGSDYEQYF. CDR3 nucleotide sequence: TGCAGTGCTAGAGAACCACAGGGATCTGACTACGAGCAGTACTTC.

This clonotype was observed a handful of times. The chain is built from TRBV27 and TRBJ2-7, with D hard to call. The CDR3 covers 13 residues. V lost 2 bases and J lost 5, with 10 bases in between. The germline gives CDR1 MNHEY, CDR2 SMNVEV (reference sequence). In nucleotides, the CDR3 is TGTGCCAGCAGTTTAGGAGTTCCCAACGAGCAGTACTTC. Protein product: CASSLGVPNEQYF.